The 26 T cell receptor beta chains reported below all come from one sample, sequenced in a study of T-cell memory formation after mild COVID-19. MiXCR was run by TCRdb on the 5' RACE reads, yielding one entry per CDR3 protein. The sample consists of approximately 490,000 distinct CDR3 sequences, 20% of them appearing once. Specimen: PBMCs or a T cell subset sorted from them (not recorded which). The source of these receptors is an adult woman who had mild COVID-19 (a few samples of this study predate the infection). Cell type and time point are not known.

CDR3 nucleotides: TGCGCCAGCAGCTTAAGCGGGAGGGCCTTTAATGAGCAGTTCTTC. This translates into CASSLSGRAFNEQFF. The chain is built from TRBV5-1 and TRBJ2-1; 10 positions match TRBD2. V lost 2 bases and J lost 7; bases outside the gene matches: 6. CDR3 size: 15 residues. Germline-derived CDR1 and CDR2 are SGHRS and YFSETQ.

This clonotype was found a few times. The rearrangement joins TRBV7-2 to TRBJ2-7, with D unresolved. There are 15 residues in the CDR3. Germline V gene lookup returns CDR1 SGHTA and CDR2 FQGNSA. V lost 5 bases, J lost 3 bases, and 17 bases lay in between. The chain's CDR3 is CASSGKSSKVYEQYF. DNA of the CDR3: TGTGCCAGCAGCGGGAAGAGTTCTAAAGTCTACGAGCAGTACTTC.

This clonotype was seen a handful of times. This chain uses TRBV12-3 or TRBV12-4 with TRBJ1-5, with D uncertain. The CDR3 contains 12 residues. Trimming stripped 4 bases from V and 10 bases from J, with 11 bases between. CDR3: CASSSSPHPQHF. CDR3 coding DNA: TGTGCCAGCAGTTCCTCCCCCCACCCCCAGCATTTT.

This clonotype has more than one count but fewer than ten. The V call is TRBV29-1, the J call TRBJ2-7; the D gene is possibly TRBD2 (6 bases). This CDR3 has 13 amino acids. Germline-derived CDR1 and CDR2 are SQVTM and ANQGSEA. V was clipped by 7 bases and J by 3 bases, with 16 bases between them. The CDR3 bases are TGCAGCGCCCTGAGGAGGGACCACTACGAGCAGTACTTC. This sequence encodes CSALRRDHYEQYF.

The chain employs TRBV3-1 and TRBJ1-5; 7 bases fit TRBD1. The CDR3 sequence is 13 residues long. Unmatched junction bases numbered 5, after V lost 6 bases and J lost 6 bases. Germline values: CDR1 LGHDT, CDR2 YNNKEL (reference sequence). The CDR3 bases are TGTGCCAGCAGACAGGGGCCGTTTCAGCCCCAGCATTTT. Translating it yields CASRQGPFQPQHF. Combining the CDR3 with reference TRBV3-1 and TRBJ1-5 gives the whole variable domain DTAVSQTPKYLVTQMGNDKSIKCEQNLGHDTMYWYKQDSKKFLKIMFSYNNKELIINETVPNRFSPKSPDKAHLNLHINSLELGDSAVYFCASRQGPFQPQHFGDGTRLSIL.

Many counts were recorded for this clonotype. The gene calls are TRBV12-3 or TRBV12-4 and TRBJ2-2; no clear D. V lost 7 bases and J 4 bases, leaving 16 bases between the germline ends. The CDR3 sequence is 15 residues long. DNA for the CDR3: TGTGCCAGCACTATAACTCCAGCAGGCACCGGGGAGCTGTTTTTT. As protein: CASTITPAGTGELFF.

This clonotype has a handful of counts. V gene TRBV9 combines with J gene TRBJ2-3, with 16 positions matching TRBD2. The CDR3 runs to 20 residues. V dropped 2 bases and J dropped 4; count of bases not matched to a gene: 13. CDR1 is SGDLS and CDR2 is YYNGEE in the germline V gene. The CDR3 DNA reads TGTGCCAGCAGCGTTGCCGGGACTAGCGGGAGGGCGGGGAAATCAGATACGCAGTATTTT. This encodes CASSVAGTSGRAGKSDTQYF.

In its sample, this clonotype was seen a few times. V usage is TRBV4-3 and J usage is TRBJ2-2; TRBD1 or TRBD2 may be the D gene (6 bases each). CDR1 and CDR2 from the germline V gene are LGHNA and YSLEER. This CDR3 contains 14 residues. The ends were cut back, 2 bases at V and 5 bases at J, with 9 bases in the middle. The CDR3 DNA reads TGCGCCAGCAGCCAAACAGGGAGGACCGGGGAGCTGTTTTTT. This codes for CASSQTGRTGELFF.

This chain links TRBV7-8 with TRBJ2-1, with 11 bases fitting TRBD2. Germline V gives CDR1 SGHVS, CDR2 FQNEAQ. The CDR3 is 15 residues long. Germline trimming cut 4 bases from V and 4 bases from J; bases unmatched to any gene: 3. In DNA form, the CDR3 reads TGTGCCAGCAGCTCGACTAGCGGGATTTACAATGAGCAGTTCTTC. It is translated as CASSSTSGIYNEQFF.

The CDR3 DNA reads as TGTGCCAGCAGCTTAGCAGCGGCTTTCACGCCGGGTCAGCCCCAGCATTTT. Residues: CASSLAAAFTPGQPQHF. The V gene is TRBV7-6, the J gene TRBJ1-5; D is ambiguous. V was pared by 0 bases and J by 6 bases, with 18 bases between. The CDR3 is 17 amino acids. Germline values: CDR1 SGHVS, CDR2 FNYEAQ. The variable domain in full, with the rest retrieved from reference TRBV7-6 and TRBJ1-5, is GAGVSQSPRYKVTKRGQDVALRCDPISGHVSLYWYRQALGQGPEFLTYFNYEAQQDKSGLPNDRFSAERPEGSISTLTIQRTEQRDSAMYRCASSLAAAFTPGQPQHFGDGTRLSIL.

V usage is TRBV2 and J usage is TRBJ2-7, with D unresolved. Deletions cut 8 bases from V and 3 bases from J, with 11 bases between. There are 12 residues in the CDR3. Germline values: CDR1 SNHLY, CDR2 FYNNEI. Written as DNA, the CDR3 is TGTGCCAGCGGCGCCGACAACTACGAGCAGTACTTC. The encoded protein is CASGADNYEQYF. Variable domain in full (rest from reference TRBV2 and TRBJ2-7): EPEVTQTPSHQVTQMGQEVILRCVPISNHLYFYWYRQILGQKVEFLVSFYNNEISEKSEIFDDQFSVERPDGSNFTLKIRSTKLEDSAMYFCASGADNYEQYFGPGTRLTVT.

This chain links TRBV29-1 with TRBJ2-2; possibly TRBD1 or TRBD2 for D (6 bases each). The CDR3 loop spans 20 amino acids. CDR1 SQVTM and CDR2 ANQGSEA come from the germline V gene. The V end lost 4 bases, the J end lost 5 bases, and 32 bases lay between the germline ends. Written as DNA, the CDR3 is TGCAGCGTTGCTATCCCGGGGGACGGGGGCCGGAGACTGAAAACCGGGGAGCTGTTTTTT. This codes for CSVAIPGDGGRRLKTGELFF.

This clonotype has a handful of counts. The chain carries TRBV7-2 and TRBJ1-4, with D maybe TRBD1 (5 bases). CDR3 size: 15 residues. Germline CDR1 is SGHTA and CDR2 is FQGNSA. Trimming removed 1 base from V and 13 bases from J, with 19 bases in between. The CDR3 sequence: CASSLEVRAPHRLFF. CDR3 DNA sequence: TGTGCCAGCAGCTTAGAGGTCAGGGCACCCCATAGACTGTTTTTT.

This clonotype showed up just a few times. The CDR3 bases are TGCAGTGTCCCGAAGAAGGATCAGGGTGGTTGGCCCCAGCATTTT. Its translation is CSVPKKDQGGWPQHF. The V call is TRBV20-1, the J call TRBJ1-5; D might be TRBD1 (5 bases). V was shortened by 7 bases and J by 9 bases, with 25 bases between the two germline ends. The CDR3 loop spans 15 amino acids. The germline V gene has CDR1 DFQATT and CDR2 SNEGSKA (reference sequence).

The J gene is TRBJ2-7, the V gene TRBV6-5; D may be TRBD2 (6 bases). V shed 5 bases and J shed 3 bases, with 11 bases lying between them. CDR3 length: 13 residues. Per germline, CDR1 MNHEY and CDR2 SVGAGI. CDR3 in DNA: TGTGCCAGCAGTGGGACTCGAAACTACGAGCAGTACTTC. It specifies CASSGTRNYEQYF.

This chain links TRBV7-6 with TRBJ2-3, with 7 bases identical to TRBD2. This CDR3 has 14 residues. The V gene's germline CDR1 is SGHVS and CDR2 FNYEAQ. V was clipped by 0 bases and J by 4 bases; unmatched bases: 1. The CDR3 region has the DNA TGTGCCAGCAGCTTAGCTCTAGCGGCAGATACGCAGTATTTT. Translated: CASSLALAADTQYF.

This clonotype was found a few times. CDR3 in DNA: TGCGCCAGCAGCGCGACAGGGGAGCGGTGGACTGAAGCTTTCTTT. Protein: CASSATGERWTEAFF. V is TRBV5-1 and J is TRBJ1-1; 8 bases align to TRBD1. CDR3 length: 15 amino acids. V was clipped by 4 bases and J by 5 bases; unmatched bases: 10. Per germline, CDR1 SGHRS and CDR2 YFSETQ.

J is TRBJ1-5 and V is TRBV20-1, with TRBD1 matching 8 bases. This CDR3 spans 20 amino acids. Germline CDR1 and CDR2: DFQATT and SNEGSKA (reference sequence). After removal of 1 base from V and 0 bases from J, the junction contained 17 bases not matched to a gene. The CDR3 DNA sequence: TGCAGTGCTAGAGGACGACGTGGTGACAGGGGCGCTTATAGCAATCAGCCCCAGCATTTT. This translates into CSARGRRGDRGAYSNQPQHF.

The chain has TRBV4-2 and TRBJ1-6; possibly TRBD1 for D (5 bases). CDR1 and CDR2 from the germline V gene are LGHNA and YNFKEQ. Between the trimmed V and J ends, which lost 1 base and 10 bases, there was a span of 11 bases. This CDR3 is 14 amino acids long. The CDR3 reads CASSQGGAGSPLHF. CDR3 DNA sequence: TGTGCCAGCAGCCAAGGGGGCGCGGGGTCACCCCTCCACTTT.

In this sample, this clonotype turned up a few times. This chain connects TRBV7-3 to TRBJ2-3; 14 nucleotides align to TRBD2. Germline-derived CDR1 and CDR2 are SGHTA and FQGTGA. The CDR3 length is 18 residues. With V trimmed by 1 base and J by 0 bases, 3 bases remained unmatched. This chain's CDR3 is CASSLRLAGGPSTDTQYF. The CDR3, as DNA: TGTGCCAGCAGCTTAAGACTAGCGGGGGGGCCGAGCACAGATACGCAGTATTTT.

In this sample, this clonotype turned up a few times. The chain couples TRBV7-6 to TRBJ2-7; 7 bases agree with TRBD2. Trimming removed 1 base from V and 4 bases from J; junction bases left unmatched: 4. This CDR3 is 14 amino acids long. Germline CDR1 and CDR2: SGHVS and FNYEAQ. The CDR3 protein is CASSLGEGIYEQYF. The CDR3 DNA reads TGTGCCAGCAGCTTAGGGGAGGGGATATACGAGCAGTACTTC.

The rearrangement joins TRBV4-2 to TRBJ1-6, with unresolved D. The CDR3 length is 15 residues. Trimming removed 0 bases from V and 5 bases from J, with 8 bases in between. Per the germline V gene, CDR1 is LGHNA and CDR2 is YNFKEQ. The CDR3 is CASSQDLGDNSPLHF. CDR3 coding DNA: TGTGCCAGCAGCCAAGATCTTGGGGATAATTCACCCCTCCACTTT.

The rearrangement links TRBV5-4 to TRBJ1-4, with 10 bases that match TRBD1. Germline CDR1 SGHNT, CDR2 YYREEE (reference sequence). The CDR3 contains 14 residues. V was pared by 4 bases and J by 5 bases, with 2 bases of the junction left unmatched. DNA for the CDR3: TGTGCCAGCAGCGCGACAGGGGGCAATGAAAAACTGTTTTTT. As protein: CASSATGGNEKLFF.

This clonotype was picked up a small number of times. The chain joins TRBV5-1 to TRBJ1-1; D gene uncertain. Per the germline V gene, CDR1 is SGHRS and CDR2 is YFSETQ. The V gene lost 0 bases and the J gene lost 1 base, with 10 bases spanning the gap. This CDR3 is 15 amino acids long. The CDR3 sequence: CASSLAPDGNTEAFF. The CDR3 coding sequence is TGCGCCAGCAGCTTGGCCCCGGACGGGAACACTGAAGCTTTCTTT.

The rearrangement uses TRBV7-2 and TRBJ2-3, with a weak D call TRBD2 (6 bases). CDR1 is SGHTA, CDR2 FQGNSA, per germline. Trimming took 4 bases from V and 7 from J, leaving 12 bases between them. The CDR3 consists of 13 residues. In DNA, the CDR3 is TGTGCCAGCAGCTCAGCTGGGAGGAATACGCAGTATTTT. Translation gives CASSSAGRNTQYF.

Ten or more counts support this clonotype. The V gene is TRBV4-2, the J gene TRBJ2-3; D not certain. The germline V and J ends were trimmed by 2 bases and 2 bases, with 5 bases remaining between them. Germline loops: CDR1 LGHNA, CDR2 YNFKEQ. The CDR3 consists of 13 residues. The CDR3 DNA follows: TGTGCCAGCAGCCAACGGTACACAGATACGCAGTATTTT. It codes for CASSQRYTDTQYF.